Only a few counts were recorded for the clone carrying this TCR beta chain. The V and J ends lost 6 bases and 5 bases respectively, with 20 bases between them. CDR3 length equals 14 residues. Germline CDR1 is SQVTM and CDR2 is ANQGSEA. This entry is derived from a study of blood T cells in healthy people across ages. A J-beta primer mix and a sample-barcoded 5' primer were used in a second PCR of about 7 to 12 cycles. TCRdb passed the 5' RACE reads through MiXCR, listing each CDR3 protein once. The sample gives about 1.1 million distinct CDR3 sequences, roughly two fifths of which show up once; about an eighth is in the top ten.

This chain uses TRBV29-1 with TRBJ2-7; D might be TRBD1 (8 bases). This receptor was obtained from a man aged 18 to 30 in good health. The specimen sequenced was blood. CDR3: CSVVYRGGVDEQYF. The DNA of the CDR3 is TGCAGCGTGGTCTACAGGGGGGGCGTGGACGAGCAGTACTTC.